This T cell receptor beta chain was obtained from a study of cytomegalovirus exposure and HLA in healthy donors. The study's findings and limits: In vitro testing confirmed a few CMV-associated chains as specific for CMV antigens. The later analysis indicated that the majority of CMV-associated TCR beta chains appeared HLA-restricted. In a later analysis, HLA-associated TCR beta chains were more clonally expanded than equally common others.

This clone was picked up a small number of times. Antigen specificity is unknown. The primer mix had 60 Vbeta and 13 Jbeta primers. Measured with immunoSEQ multiplex PCR; TCRdb has only the in-frame clones, and not every one. The table lists under 200,000 clones, about two thirds of them singletons. Germline V gene data show CDR1 as SGHKS and CDR2 as YYEKEE (reference sequence). CDR3 length: 15 residues. Trimming took 4 bases from V and 5 from J, leaving 13 bases between them. The receptor was isolated from a woman in her 30s in good health and CMV-seronegative. Source material: PBMCs. The V call is TRBV5-5, the J call TRBJ2-6; tentative D call: TRBD1 (6 bases). The CDR3: CASSLDRNRANVLTF. The CDR3 DNA follows: TGTGCCAGCAGCCTCGACAGGAATAGGGCCAACGTCCTGACTTTC.